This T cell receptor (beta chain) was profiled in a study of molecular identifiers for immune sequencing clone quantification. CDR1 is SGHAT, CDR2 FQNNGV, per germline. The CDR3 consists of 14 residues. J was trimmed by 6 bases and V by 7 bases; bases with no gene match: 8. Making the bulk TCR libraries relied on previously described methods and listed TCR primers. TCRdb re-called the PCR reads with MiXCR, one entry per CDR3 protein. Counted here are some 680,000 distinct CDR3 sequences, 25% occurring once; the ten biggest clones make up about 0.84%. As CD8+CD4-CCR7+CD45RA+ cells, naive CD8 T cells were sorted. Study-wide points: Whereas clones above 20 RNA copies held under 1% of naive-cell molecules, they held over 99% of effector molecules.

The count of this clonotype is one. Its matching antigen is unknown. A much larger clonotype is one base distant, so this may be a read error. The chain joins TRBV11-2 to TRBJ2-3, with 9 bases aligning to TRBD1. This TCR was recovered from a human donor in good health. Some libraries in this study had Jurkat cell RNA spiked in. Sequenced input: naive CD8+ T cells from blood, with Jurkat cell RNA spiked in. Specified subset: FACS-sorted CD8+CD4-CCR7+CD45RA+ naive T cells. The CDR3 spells CASIAGTGMDTQYF. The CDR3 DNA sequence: TGTGCCAGCATCGCCGGGACAGGGATGGATACGCAGTATTTT.